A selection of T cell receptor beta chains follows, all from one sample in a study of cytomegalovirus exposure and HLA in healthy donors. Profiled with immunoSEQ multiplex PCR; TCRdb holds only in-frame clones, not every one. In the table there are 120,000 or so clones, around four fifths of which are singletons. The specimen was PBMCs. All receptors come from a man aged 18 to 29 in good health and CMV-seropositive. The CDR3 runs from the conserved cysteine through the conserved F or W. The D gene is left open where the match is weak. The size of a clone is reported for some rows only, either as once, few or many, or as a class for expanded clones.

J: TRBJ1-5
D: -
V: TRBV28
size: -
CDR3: CASRKGPPQHF
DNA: TGTGCCAGCAGGAAGGGGCCGCCCCAGCATTTT

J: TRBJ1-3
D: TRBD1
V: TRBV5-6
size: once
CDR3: CASSWGTGGGGNTIYF
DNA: TGTGCCAGCAGCTGGGGGACAGGGGGCGGTGGAAACACCATATATTTT

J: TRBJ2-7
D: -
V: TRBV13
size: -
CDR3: CASSKAGSEQYF
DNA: TGTGCCAGCAGCAAAGCGGGCAGCGAGCAGTACTTC

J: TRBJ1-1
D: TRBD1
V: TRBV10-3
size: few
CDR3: CAIRDEEDRVAFF
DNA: TGTGCCATCAGAGACGAAGAGGACAGGGTAGCTTTCTTT

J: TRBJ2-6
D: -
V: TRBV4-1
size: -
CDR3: CASSQDPPGGANVLTF
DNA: TGCGCCAGCAGCCAAGATCCCCCGGGGGGGGCCAACGTCCTGACTTTC

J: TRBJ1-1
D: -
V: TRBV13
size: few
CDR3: CASSFRNTEAFF
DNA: TGTGCCAGCAGCTTCCGGAACACTGAAGCTTTCTTT

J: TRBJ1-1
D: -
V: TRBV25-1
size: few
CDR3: CASSDLFRGEAFF
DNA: TGTGCCAGCAGTGATCTCTTCAGGGGCGAAGCTTTCTTT

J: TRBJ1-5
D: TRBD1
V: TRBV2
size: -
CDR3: CASGWTGWSDQPQHF
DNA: TGTGCCAGCGGATGGACAGGGTGGTCCGATCAGCCCCAGCATTTT

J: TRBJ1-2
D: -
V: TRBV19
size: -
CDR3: CASSPNLVHGYTF
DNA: TGTGCCAGTAGCCCTAATTTGGTCCATGGCTACACCTTC

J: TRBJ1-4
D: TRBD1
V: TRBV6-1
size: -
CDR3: CASSEVTGGKLFF
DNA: TGTGCCAGCAGTGAAGTAACAGGGGGAAAACTGTTTTTT

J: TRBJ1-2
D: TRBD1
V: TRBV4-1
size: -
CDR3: CASSTGAENYGYTF
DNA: TGCGCCAGCTCAACAGGGGCAGAAAACTATGGCTACACCTTC

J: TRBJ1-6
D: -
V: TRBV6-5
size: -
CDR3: CASGSRDNSPLHF
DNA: TGTGCCAGCGGAAGCCGGGACAACTCACCCCTCCACTTT

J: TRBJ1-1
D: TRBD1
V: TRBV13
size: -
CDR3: CASSLGKGTGREDEAFF
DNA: TGTGCCAGCAGCTTAGGGAAAGGGACAGGGAGGGAGGATGAAGCTTTCTTT

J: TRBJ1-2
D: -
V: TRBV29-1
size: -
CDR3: CSVEAVYGYTF
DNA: TGCAGCGTTGAAGCGGTCTATGGCTACACCTTC

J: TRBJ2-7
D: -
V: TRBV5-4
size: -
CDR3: CASSSASDVYEQYF
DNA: TGTGCCAGCAGCTCCGCTAGCGATGTCTACGAGCAGTACTTC

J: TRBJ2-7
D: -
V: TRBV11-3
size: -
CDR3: CASSPGSGSEQYF
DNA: TGTGCCAGCAGCCCTGGTAGCGGCTCCGAGCAGTACTTC

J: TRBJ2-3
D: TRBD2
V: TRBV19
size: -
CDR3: CASSVAGDTQYF
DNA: TGTGCCAGTAGTGTAGCGGGGGATACGCAGTATTTT

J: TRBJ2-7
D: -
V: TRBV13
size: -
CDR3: CASSLGTGYEQYF
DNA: TGTGCCAGCAGCTTAGGGACAGGCTACGAGCAGTACTTC

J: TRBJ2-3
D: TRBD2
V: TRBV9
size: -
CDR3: CASSVVGLAGNTDTQYF
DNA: TGTGCCAGCAGCGTAGTTGGACTAGCGGGGAACACAGATACGCAGTATTTT

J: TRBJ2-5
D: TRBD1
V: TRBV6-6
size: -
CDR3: CASYSGQGQTQYF
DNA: TGTGCCAGCTACTCGGGACAGGGGCAGACCCAGTACTTC

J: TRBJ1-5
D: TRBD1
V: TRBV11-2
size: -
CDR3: CASSCLGQGYQPQHF
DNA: TGTGCCAGCAGCTGCTTGGGACAGGGTTATCAGCCCCAGCATTTT

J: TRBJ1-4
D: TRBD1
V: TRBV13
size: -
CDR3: CASSLRQGGEKLFF
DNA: TGTGCCAGCAGCTTAAGACAGGGAGGTGAAAAACTGTTTTTT

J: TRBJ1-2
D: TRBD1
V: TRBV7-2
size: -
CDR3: CASSLEWTGAYGYTF
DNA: TGTGCCAGCAGCTTAGAATGGACAGGAGCCTATGGCTACACCTTC

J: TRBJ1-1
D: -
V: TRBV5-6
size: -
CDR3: CASSSEGGMNTEAFF
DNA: TGTGCCAGCAGCTCTGAAGGAGGCATGAACACTGAAGCTTTCTTT

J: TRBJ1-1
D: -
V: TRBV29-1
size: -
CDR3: CSVERGSNTEAFF
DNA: TGCAGCGTTGAGAGGGGGTCGAACACTGAAGCTTTCTTT

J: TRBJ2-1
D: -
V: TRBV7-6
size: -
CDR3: CASSQGHYSYNEQFF
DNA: TGTGCCAGCAGCCAGGGACACTACTCCTACAATGAGCAGTTCTTC

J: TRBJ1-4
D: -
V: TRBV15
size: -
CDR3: CATSYRETNEKLFF
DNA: TGTGCCACCAGCTACAGGGAAACTAATGAAAAACTGTTTTTT

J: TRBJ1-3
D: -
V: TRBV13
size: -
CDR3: CASSFNRDSGNTIYF
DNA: TGTGCCAGCAGCTTTAACAGGGACTCTGGAAACACCATATATTTT

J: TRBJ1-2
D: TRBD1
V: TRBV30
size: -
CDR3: CAYPRQGSYGYTF
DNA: TGTGCCTACCCGAGACAGGGGTCCTATGGCTACACCTTC

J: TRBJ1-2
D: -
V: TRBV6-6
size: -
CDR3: CASSRDTEGYTF
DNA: TGTGCCAGCAGTCGGGACACCGAAGGCTACACCTTC

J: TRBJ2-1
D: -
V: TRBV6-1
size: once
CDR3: CASSELYSAYNEQFF
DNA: TGTGCCAGCAGTGAATTGTACAGTGCCTACAATGAGCAGTTCTTC

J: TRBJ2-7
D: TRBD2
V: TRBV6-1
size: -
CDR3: CASSEFGGGAYEQYF
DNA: TGTGCCAGCAGTGAATTTGGCGGGGGGGCCTACGAGCAGTACTTC

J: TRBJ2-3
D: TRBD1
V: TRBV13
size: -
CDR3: CASSLQGAASDTQYF
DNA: TGTGCCAGCAGCCTACAGGGGGCGGCCTCAGATACGCAGTATTTT

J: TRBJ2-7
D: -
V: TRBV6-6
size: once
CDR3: CASSYYSLSSYEQYF
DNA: TGTGCCAGCAGTTACTACAGCCTGAGCTCCTACGAGCAGTACTTC

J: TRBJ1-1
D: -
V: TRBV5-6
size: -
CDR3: CASSGGLMNTEAFF
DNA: TGTGCCAGCAGCGGGGGACTTATGAACACTGAAGCTTTCTTT

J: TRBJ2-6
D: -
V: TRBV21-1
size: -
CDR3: CASSNLDRAAGANVLTF
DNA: TGTGCCAGCAGCAACCTGGACAGGGCCGCTGGGGCCAACGTCCTGACTTTC

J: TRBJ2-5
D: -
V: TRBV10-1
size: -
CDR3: CASSESGTGETQYF
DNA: TGCGCCAGCAGTGAGTCCGGGACTGGCGAGACCCAGTACTTC

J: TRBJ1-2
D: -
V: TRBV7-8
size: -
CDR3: CASSLVPGTNYGYTF
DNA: TGTGCCAGCAGCTTAGTTCCAGGAACTAACTATGGCTACACCTTC

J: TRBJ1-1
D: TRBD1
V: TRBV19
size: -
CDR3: CASSIGQGKTEAFF
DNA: TGTGCCAGTAGTATCGGACAGGGGAAAACTGAAGCTTTCTTT

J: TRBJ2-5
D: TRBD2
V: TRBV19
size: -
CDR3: CASSNSGGPLTQYF
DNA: TGTGCCAGTAGTAATAGCGGGGGGCCCTTAACCCAGTACTTC

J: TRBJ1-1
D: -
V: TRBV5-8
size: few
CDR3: CASSVTGSGTEAFF
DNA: TGTGCCAGCAGCGTCACAGGGAGTGGGACTGAAGCTTTCTTT

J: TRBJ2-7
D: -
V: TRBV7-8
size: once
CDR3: CASSSPGSSGEQYF
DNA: TGTGCCAGCAGCTCCCCAGGTTCGTCGGGGGAGCAGTACTTC